Listed below are T cell receptor beta chains from one sample, sequenced in a study of vaccination effects on CD4 cells after COVID-19. The data were produced by immunoSEQ multiplex PCR, yet TCRdb's version contains in-frame clones alone and is incomplete. The sample has under 80,000 clones, 60% to 75% seen once. These receptors are not linked to any known antigen. The input for sequencing was CD4+ T cells from PBMCs cultured with HCoV-229E spike peptides, taken after COVID-19 vaccination. Receptor source: a human donor who received a COVID-19 vaccine. CDR3s include the opening cysteine and the closing phenylalanine or tryptophan. The order of the fields is CDR3 protein, CDR3 DNA, J gene, clone size, D gene, V gene. D genes are given only for firm matches. Clone size is not always given. Where it is, it says once, few, many or a class for expanded clones.

CDR3: CASSLAANTEAFF
DNA: TGTGCCAGCAGCTTAGCAGCGAACACTGAAGCTTTCTTT
J: TRBJ1-1
size: -
D: -
V: TRBV7-3

CDR3: CASSPGLAGASYNEQFF
DNA: TGTGCCAGCAGCCCGGGACTAGCGGGGGCCTCCTACAATGAGCAGTTCTTC
J: TRBJ2-1
size: -
D: TRBD2
V: TRBV9

CDR3: CASSLYAEAFF
DNA: TGTGCCAGCAGTTTATACGCTGAAGCTTTCTTT
J: TRBJ1-1
size: -
D: -
V: TRBV12-3/TRBV12-4

CDR3: CASSPRGAVSNQPQHF
DNA: TGTGCCAGTAGTCCCCGGGGGGCCGTGAGCAATCAGCCCCAGCATTTT
J: TRBJ1-5
size: few
D: -
V: TRBV19

CDR3: CASSIRSGGNQPQHF
DNA: TGTGCCAGCAGCATCCGATCAGGGGGAAATCAGCCCCAGCATTTT
J: TRBJ1-5
size: -
D: TRBD1
V: TRBV2

CDR3: CATSASTGANVLTF
DNA: TGTGCCACCAGTGCTAGTACTGGGGCCAACGTCCTGACTTTC
J: TRBJ2-6
size: -
D: -
V: TRBV24-1

CDR3: CAWSRRRNTEAFF
DNA: TGTGCCTGGAGTAGGCGACGAAACACTGAAGCTTTCTTT
J: TRBJ1-1
size: -
D: -
V: TRBV30

CDR3: CASSAQASNQPQHF
DNA: TGTGCCAGCAGCGCACAGGCTAGCAATCAGCCCCAGCATTTT
J: TRBJ1-5
size: once
D: -
V: TRBV7-2

CDR3: CASSFGLADTQYF
DNA: TGTGCCAGCAGCTTCGGACTAGCGGATACGCAGTATTTT
J: TRBJ2-3
size: -
D: TRBD2
V: TRBV11-2

CDR3: CASTLQPENTEAFF
DNA: TGTGCCAGCACCCTCCAGCCGGAGAACACTGAAGCTTTCTTT
J: TRBJ1-1
size: -
D: -
V: TRBV9

CDR3: CASSLTSGGGRHTQYF
DNA: TGTGCCAGCAGCTTGACGTCCGGGGGGGGCCGTCATACGCAGTATTTT
J: TRBJ2-3
size: -
D: TRBD2
V: TRBV5-6

CDR3: CSVADRRVTGELFF
DNA: TGCAGCGTGGCTGACAGGAGGGTAACCGGGGAGCTGTTTTTT
J: TRBJ2-2
size: few
D: -
V: TRBV29-1

CDR3: CASSPDLETQYF
DNA: TGTGCCAGCAGCCCGGACTTGGAGACCCAGTACTTC
J: TRBJ2-5
size: -
D: -
V: TRBV5-6

CDR3: CASSYVNSPLHF
DNA: TGTGCCAGCAGTTATGTGAATTCACCCCTCCACTTT
J: TRBJ1-6
size: -
D: -
V: TRBV6-6

CDR3: CASTGGQFSTDTQYF
DNA: TGTGCCAGCACCGGAGGACAGTTTAGCACAGATACGCAGTATTTT
J: TRBJ2-3
size: -
D: -
V: TRBV11-2

CDR3: CASSDRTGGGEKLFF
DNA: TGTGCCAGCAGCGATAGGACAGGGGGAGGTGAAAAACTGTTTTTT
J: TRBJ1-4
size: -
D: TRBD1
V: TRBV9

CDR3: CASSYKGVGYTF
DNA: TGTGCCAGCAGTTACAAAGGGGTTGGCTACACCTTC
J: TRBJ1-2
size: -
D: -
V: TRBV6-5

CDR3: CASSLRAGPYGYTF
DNA: TGCGCCAGCAGCTTGCGAGCAGGGCCCTATGGCTACACCTTC
J: TRBJ1-2
size: -
D: -
V: TRBV5-1

CDR3: CARSLDRVEETQYF
DNA: TGTGCCAGAAGCTTAGACAGGGTAGAAGAGACCCAGTACTTC
J: TRBJ2-5
size: once
D: -
V: TRBV7-5

CDR3: CASSLERAPYNEQFF
DNA: TGTGCCAGCAGCTTAGAGCGGGCCCCCTACAATGAGCAGTTCTTC
J: TRBJ2-1
size: few
D: -
V: TRBV7-2

CDR3: CASRPDRSGEKLFF
DNA: TGTGCCAGCAGACCAGACAGGTCAGGGGAAAAACTGTTTTTT
J: TRBJ1-4
size: -
D: -
V: TRBV6-6

CDR3: CASSDPGTLGTGELFF
DNA: TGTGCCAGCAGTGACCCAGGGACTCTGGGTACCGGGGAGCTGTTTTTT
J: TRBJ2-2
size: -
D: -
V: TRBV25-1

CDR3: CASSSEGGPGGTQYF
DNA: TGTGCCAGCAGCTCCGAGGGGGGCCCGGGGGGTACGCAGTATTTT
J: TRBJ2-3
size: few
D: -
V: TRBV5-4

CDR3: CASSTGTSGGAGDEETQYF
DNA: TGTGCCAGCAGTACCGGGACTAGCGGGGGAGCCGGGGATGAAGAGACCCAGTACTTC
J: TRBJ2-5
size: -
D: TRBD2
V: TRBV2

CDR3: CASSVLGQETQYF
DNA: TGTGCCAGCAGCGTATTGGGACAAGAGACCCAGTACTTC
J: TRBJ2-5
size: once
D: -
V: TRBV9

CDR3: CASSETRTSGGIDEQFF
DNA: TGTGCCAGCAGTGAGACAAGGACTAGCGGGGGTATCGATGAGCAGTTCTTC
J: TRBJ2-1
size: -
D: TRBD2
V: TRBV25-1

CDR3: CASSPQWRQGADTQYF
DNA: TGCGCCAGCAGCCCCCAATGGAGACAGGGGGCAGATACGCAGTATTTT
J: TRBJ2-3
size: -
D: TRBD1
V: TRBV4-3